This TCR beta chain was found in a study of T cell repertoires in cytomegalovirus infection (dated by TCRdb to between 2019 and 2020). Background on the whole study: Recently identified HLA-C-restricted CMV epitopes, whose presentation resists viral immunomodulation, were targeted by peptide stimulations together with well-studied HLA-B-restricted epitopes. Donor HLA type was relevant to the analysis, as public TCR beta signatures indicated carriage of CMV infection together with the matching HLA type.

A remark on this clonotype: This clone's antigen is unknown. Base qualities were left out, and no much larger clone turns up one base away.

The investigation overall reported the following: In both this cohort and an independent approximately 370-donor cohort, the cumulative frequency of public TCR beta family members distinguished carriers of CMV infection plus the relevant HLA type. The ex vivo response was dominated by HLA-C-restricted CMV-specific TCR beta clonotypes, which also provided the single most frequent clonotype in two of eight donors.

In the paper's terms, the treatment or condition label means: in vitro stimulation with specific CMV peptide epitopes to enrich CMV-specific T cells. The instrument given in TCRdb is Illumina HiSeq 1500. Clones were called with MiXCR by TCRdb after fastp trimmed the public reads at Q25, and only in-frame beta chains were retained. All rows with the same CDR3 protein become a single entry with the most common DNA and genes. The sample profile shows approximately 89,000 distinct CDR3 sequences; 25% to 30% of them were found once. The top ten clonotypes cover roughly 71% of the sample. The CDR3 numbers 12 residues from cysteine through phenylalanine. Of the read, only the CDR3 DNA is kept; its 36 bases are in frame from base 1. V is reduced by 4 bases and J by 7 bases, leaving a spacing of 10 bases between them.

The source material was CD8+ T cells from cultured PBMCs, sampled from culture after CMV antigen stimulation. Recombination linked TRBV12-3 or TRBV12-4 to TRBJ1-2; too little of a D gene remains to name it. The TCR was taken from a human donor in good health (CMV status not recorded). Some clones in this sample may be carry-over from other donors' samples. The CDR3 loop reads CASSSTGLGYTF. Here is the DNA: TGTGCCAGCAGTTCCACCGGGCTTGGCTACACCTTC.